These 29 T cell receptor beta chains originate from one sample sequenced in a study of CD8 T cells in ankylosing spondylitis. Each CDR3 protein gets one entry after TCRdb re-called the 5' RACE reads with MiXCR. The sample has 300,000 to 350,000 distinct CDR3 sequences; roughly 12% are singletons. Material: blood, either unsorted or a sorted T cell fraction (not recorded which). Receptors originate from a female donor with ankylosing spondylitis or in good health (not recorded which).

This clonotype was counted many times. The chain is built from TRBV5-1 and TRBJ2-7; D is perhaps TRBD1 (5 bases). CDR3 length: 13 amino acids. Trimming removed 4 bases at V and 6 bases at J, with 14 bases between. CDR1 is SGHRS and CDR2 is YFSETQ in the germline V gene. The chain's CDR3 is CASSLEDRSEQYF. Written as DNA, the CDR3 is TGCGCCAGCAGCCTCGAAGACAGAAGCGAGCAGTACTTC.

This clonotype was observed at least ten times. This chain uses TRBV6-5 with TRBJ1-1; no reliable D call. From germline, CDR1 is MNHEY and CDR2 SVGAGI. The CDR3 is 14 residues long. Trimming shortened V by 5 bases and J by 1 base, and 11 bases separated the two germline ends. This CDR3 reads CASSIEGGNTEAFF. CDR3 nucleotide sequence: TGTGCCAGCAGTATCGAGGGTGGGAACACTGAAGCTTTCTTT.

This clonotype was found many times. The rearrangement links TRBV27 to TRBJ1-1; 7 positions match TRBD1. The CDR3 loop spans 15 amino acids. Trimming took 4 bases from V and 4 from J; bases not matched to a gene: 9. From germline, CDR1 is MNHEY and CDR2 SMNVEV (reference sequence). DNA for the CDR3: TGTGCCAGCAGTTATGACAATCAGGGGGGCACTGAAGCTTTCTTT. Its translation: CASSYDNQGGTEAFF.

In its sample, this clonotype was seen a few times. The chain uses TRBV27 and TRBJ2-7; D is unresolved. This CDR3 region has 14 residues. The V end lost 6 bases, the J end lost 2 bases, and 14 bases lay between the germline ends. Germline V gene sequence: CDR1 MNHEY, CDR2 SMNVEV (reference sequence). The CDR3 nucleotides are TGTGCCAGCAGGGGGAACCGGATGGCCTACGAGCAGTACTTC. This codes for CASRGNRMAYEQYF.

This clonotype was counted many times. The CDR3 loop is CSATMQGANSPLHF. The CDR3 DNA is TGCAGTGCTACCATGCAGGGAGCTAATTCACCCCTCCACTTT. The rearrangement links TRBV20-1 to TRBJ1-6; a possible D gene is TRBD1 (5 bases). V lost 4 bases and J 6 bases, leaving 13 bases between the germline ends. The CDR3 totals 14 residues. CDR1 is DFQATT, CDR2 SNEGSKA, per germline (reference sequence).

The chain is built from TRBV28 and TRBJ2-7; the D gene is possibly TRBD2 (5 bases). V lost 7 bases and J lost 7, with 20 bases in between. Germline values: CDR1 MDHEN, CDR2 SYDVKM. The length of the CDR3 is 14 residues. The CDR3 reads CASTSELVVGEQYF. In nucleotides, the CDR3 is TGTGCCAGCACCTCAGAACTAGTGGTAGGGGAGCAGTACTTC.

This clonotype came up many times. CDR3 in DNA: TGTGCCAGCAGCTCAGGACAGGCGGCTGGAAACACCATATATTTT. Translated: CASSSGQAAGNTIYF. The chain is built from TRBV2 and TRBJ1-3; 7 nucleotides match TRBD1. The V segment lost 6 bases and the J segment 2 bases; nucleotides outside the gene matches: 7. This CDR3 comprises 15 residues. Germline values: CDR1 SNHLY, CDR2 FYNNEI.

The rearrangement joins TRBV6-1 to TRBJ2-7; D might be TRBD1 or TRBD2, each matching 6 bases. Germline V lookup: CDR1 MNHNS, CDR2 SASEGT. Trimming stripped 6 bases from V and 4 bases from J, with 22 bases between. The CDR3 loop spans 16 amino acids. The DNA for the CDR3 is TGTGCCAGCAGCCCACACTCGTCGGGGGCGCGGTACGAGCAGTACTTC. As protein: CASSPHSSGARYEQYF.

The sample holds many counts of this clonotype. The V call is TRBV20-1, the J call TRBJ2-1; the D is unclear. The CDR3 has 14 amino acids. Trimming took 3 bases from V and 4 from J, leaving 13 bases between them. CDR1 and CDR2 from the germline V gene are DFQATT and SNEGSKA (reference sequence). The chain's CDR3 is CSASLPYSYNEQFF. The CDR3 coding sequence is TGCAGTGCTAGTTTACCTTACTCGTACAATGAGCAGTTCTTC.

This sequence joins TRBV6-1 and TRBJ1-2; D may be TRBD1 (6 bases). The V end was cut by 2 bases, the J end by 4 bases, with 11 bases between. Looked up from germline, CDR1 is MNHNS and CDR2 is SASEGT. The CDR3 covers 14 residues. In nucleotides, the CDR3 is TGTGCCAGCAGTGAATCGATACAGGGCTATGGCTACACCTTC. Translated: CASSESIQGYGYTF.

This clonotype has at least ten counts. This chain connects TRBV3-1 to TRBJ2-7; possibly TRBD1 or TRBD2 for D (5 bases each). Between the trimmed V and J ends, which lost 4 bases and 0 bases, there was a span of 13 bases. The length of the CDR3 is 15 residues. Germline V lookup: CDR1 LGHDT, CDR2 YNNKEL (reference sequence). The CDR3 loop reads CASSPTGTFSYEQYF. In nucleotides, the CDR3 is TGTGCCAGCAGCCCGACCGGGACCTTCTCCTACGAGCAGTACTTC.

V is TRBV7-9 and J is TRBJ1-4, with 8 bases fitting TRBD1. J was trimmed by 7 bases and V by 4 bases; bases with no gene match: 5. The CDR3 runs 14 residues. The V gene's germline CDR1 is SEHNR and CDR2 FQNEAQ (reference sequence). In DNA form, the CDR3 reads TGTGCCAGCAGCTCGGACAGGGTACGTGAAAAACTGTTTTTT. Translation: CASSSDRVREKLFF.

This clonotype was counted many times. The genes are TRBV28 and TRBJ1-5; 7 bases agree with TRBD1. Trimming removed 8 bases from V and 4 bases from J; junction bases left unmatched: 8. CDR3 length equals 14 residues. Germline assignment: CDR1 MDHEN and CDR2 SYDVKM. The CDR3 nucleotides read TGTGCCAGCGTGCGGGACAGACAGAATCAGCCCCAGCATTTT. It encodes CASVRDRQNQPQHF.

A note on this clonotype: The junction does not match germline at one end; this may be a read error. This chain joins TRBV11-1 and TRBJ1-2, with TRBD1 identical over 9 bases. The CDR3 is made up of 13 amino acids. Germline CDR1 and CDR2: SGHAT and FQDESV (reference sequence). The CDR3 DNA is TGTGCCATCGATACAGGGGGCGGCTATGGCTACCCCTTC. This codes for CAIDTGGGYGYPF.

The chain has TRBV5-5 and TRBJ2-3; the D is unclear. The CDR3 runs 13 residues. Germline CDR1 and CDR2: SGHKS and YYEKEE (reference sequence). V lost 1 base to trimming and J lost 6 bases, with 9 bases between them. The CDR3 bases are TGTGCCAGCAGCTTGACTTCCCAGGATACGCAGTATTTT. It encodes CASSLTSQDTQYF.

This clonotype has a count of ten or more. The chain links TRBV20-1 to TRBJ2-2; the match to TRBD2 covers 7 bases. Per germline, CDR1 DFQATT and CDR2 SNEGSKA (reference sequence). V shed 1 base, J shed 0 bases, and the junction held 5 bases outside the gene matches. This CDR3 spans 16 amino acids. Written as DNA, the CDR3 is TGCAGTGCTAGAGCCCCGGGAGGTTCGAACACCGGGGAGCTGTTTTTT. The encoded protein is CSARAPGGSNTGELFF.

The sample holds many counts of this clonotype. The rearrangement uses TRBV5-6 and TRBJ2-7, with D uncertain. The length of the CDR3 is 12 residues. Germline assignment: CDR1 SGHDT and CDR2 YYEEEE. The ends were cut back, 2 bases at V and 5 bases at J, with 8 bases in the middle. The CDR3 DNA reads as TGTGCCAGCAGCTTCGAGGTCCACGAGCAGTACTTC. It is translated as CASSFEVHEQYF.

At least ten counts were recorded for this clonotype. The chain has TRBV20-1 and TRBJ1-3, with D tentatively TRBD1 (5 bases). Trimming removed 3 bases from V and 0 bases from J, with 6 bases in between. Germline CDR1 is DFQATT and CDR2 is SNEGSKA (reference sequence). The CDR3 covers 13 residues. CDR3 sequence reads: CSARGLSGNTIYF. The CDR3 nucleotides are TGCAGTGCTAGGGGGCTCTCTGGAAACACCATATATTTT.

This clonotype was picked up a small number of times. The rearrangement uses TRBV7-2 and TRBJ1-6; 7 bases align to TRBD1. The CDR3 has 15 amino acids. V was clipped by 4 bases and J by 9 bases; unmatched bases: 9. In germline, CDR1 is SGHTA, CDR2 FQGNSA. CDR3 DNA sequence: TGTGCCAGCAGCTATCGACAGGGACCAAGTTCACCCCTCCACTTT. It encodes CASSYRQGPSSPLHF.

This clonotype has ten or more counts. This chain joins TRBV7-9 and TRBJ2-1; D ambiguous. V gave up 3 bases and J gave up 5 bases, with 11 bases separating them. Germline CDR1 reads SEHNR; CDR2 reads FQNEAQ (reference sequence). This CDR3 is built from 14 residues. The DNA of the CDR3 is TGTGCCAGCAGCTTGTCCGGGCTTCACAATGAGCAGTTCTTC. Translated, it gives CASSLSGLHNEQFF. The complete variable domain, with remaining parts taken from reference TRBV7-9 and TRBJ2-1, reads DTGVSQNPRHKITKRGQNVTFRCDPISEHNRLYWYRQTLGQGPEFLTYFQNEAQLEKSRLLSDRFSAERPKGSFSTLEIQRTEQGDSAMYLCASSLSGLHNEQFFGPGTRLTVL.

This clonotype came up many times. The V and J genes are TRBV20-1 and TRBJ2-5, with D possibly being TRBD1 or TRBD2 (5 bases each). The V gene lost 8 bases and the J gene lost 1 base, with 11 bases spanning the gap. The length of the CDR3 is 12 residues. From germline, CDR1 is DFQATT and CDR2 SNEGSKA (reference sequence). The CDR3 coding sequence is TGCAGTCAACGGGACGTCCAAGAGACCCAGTACTTC. This gives the protein CSQRDVQETQYF.

As to this clonotype: A much larger clone sits a single nucleotide away, making a read error possible. The chain carries TRBV20-1 and TRBJ2-1, with TRBD2 as a possible D gene (6 bases). Germline V gives CDR1 DFQATT, CDR2 SNEGSKA (reference sequence). The CDR3 covers 16 residues. V lost 2 bases to trimming and J lost 0 bases, with 14 bases between them. The CDR3 nucleotides read TGCAGTGCTAGACGGGGAATAGCGGCCTCCTACAATGAGCAGTTCTTC. Protein product: CSARRGIAASYNEQFF.

This rearrangement joins TRBV7-9 to TRBJ1-2, with D possibly TRBD1 on 5 matching bases. The CDR3 runs 13 residues. Germline lookup yields CDR1 SEHNR and CDR2 FQNEAQ (reference sequence). Trimming cost V 7 bases and J 8 bases, with 17 bases left between them. The CDR3 bases are TGTGCCAGCACCCTCGGGGCTTTGGGCGGCTACACCTTC. Amino acid sequence: CASTLGALGGYTF.

This clonotype was counted ten times or more. V is TRBV5-1 and J is TRBJ1-1, with D perhaps TRBD1 (5 bases). From germline, CDR1 is SGHRS and CDR2 YFSETQ. This CDR3 spans 13 amino acids. Trimming stripped 8 bases from V and 8 bases from J, with 19 bases between. The CDR3 nucleotides read TGCGCCAGTTCGAGCCAGGGTTACCCCGAAGCTTTCTTT. Its translation: CASSSQGYPEAFF.

DNA for the CDR3: TGTGCCAGCAGCTTACAGGGTTCGGTAGAGACCCAGTACTTC. It specifies CASSLQGSVETQYF. The chain recombines TRBV7-2 with TRBJ2-5; maybe TRBD1 (5 bases). Germline CDR1 is SGHTA and CDR2 is FQGNSA. The CDR3 extends over 14 amino acids. Trimming left V 2 bases short and J 4 bases short, with 11 bases between.

The gene calls are TRBV28 and TRBJ2-7, with D uncertain. Trimming took off 6 bases at V and 5 bases at J, with 20 bases between the two ends. The CDR3 extends over 15 amino acids. In germline, CDR1 is MDHEN, CDR2 SYDVKM. The CDR3 spells CASRAPGSGLDEQYF. DNA of the CDR3: TGTGCCAGCAGGGCTCCCGGATCCGGGCTGGACGAGCAGTACTTC.

This clonotype was recorded at least ten times. The rearrangement joins TRBV4-2 to TRBJ2-1, with TRBD2 identical over 7 bases. This CDR3 spans 14 amino acids. The V gene end was trimmed by 4 bases and the J gene end by 8 bases; junction bases not matched to a gene: 8. Germline V lookup: CDR1 LGHNA, CDR2 YNFKEQ. The CDR3 is CASSRGGSIDEQFF. DNA for the CDR3: TGTGCCAGCAGCCGGGGCGGGAGTATAGATGAGCAGTTCTTC.

This clonotype was detected a few times. This chain links TRBV12-3 or TRBV12-4 with TRBJ2-1, with 8 bases that match TRBD2. V lost 10 bases, J lost 6 bases, and 11 bases stayed unmatched. The CDR3 has 14 residues. CDR3 sequence reads: CAISGTSSGNEQFF. The CDR3 nucleotides are TGTGCCATCTCCGGGACTAGTTCCGGCAATGAGCAGTTCTTC.

This clonotype was counted many times. This rearrangement joins TRBV5-1 to TRBJ2-1; TRBD2 matches at 11 bases. The ends lost 4 bases at V and 6 bases at J; junction bases unmatched: 18. Germline V gene lookup returns CDR1 SGHRS and CDR2 YFSETQ. The length of the CDR3 is 19 residues. This chain's CDR3 is CASSLGTSGYDRQSNEQFF. CDR3 in DNA: TGCGCCAGCAGCCTCGGGACTAGCGGATACGATAGACAAAGCAATGAGCAGTTCTTC.